Presented here are 25 T cell receptor beta chains from one specimen sequenced in a study of T-cell reconstitution after alpha-beta-depleted transplantation in children. Findings and caveats of the study: Fresh T-cell production supplied most of the T-cell counts and diversity seen one year after transplant.

Antigens of these TCRs are unknown. Preparation of the TCRbeta library was carried out with unique molecular identifiers. TCRdb ran MiXCR on the PCR reads and lists one entry per CDR3 protein. The profile covers a few hundred thousand distinct CDR3 sequences, with roughly 7.8% appearing a single time and approximately 9.6% taken by the ten largest. Specimen: peripheral blood, collected 360 days after TCRalphabeta/CD19-depleted stem cell transplant. The receptors derive from a female patient aged 2-15 years who had a stem cell transplant for Fanconi anemia, so the T cells may come from the graft donor.

This clonotype was picked up many times. This sequence joins TRBV12-3 or TRBV12-4 and TRBJ1-5; D is ambiguous. This CDR3 has 14 residues. V lost 0 bases to trimming and J lost 4 bases, with 7 bases between them. The CDR3, as DNA: TGTGCCAGCAGTTTAGCGCAACCAAATCAGCCCCAGCATTTT. Translated: CASSLAQPNQPQHF.

This clonotype was seen ten or more times. CDR3 sequence: CASRVSGYNEQFF. In DNA form, the CDR3 reads TGTGCCAGCAGAGTTAGCGGGTACAATGAGCAGTTCTTC. The chain uses TRBV5-5 and TRBJ2-1; 7 bases align to TRBD2. The CDR3 has 13 residues. The V gene end was trimmed by 5 bases and the J gene end by 4 bases; junction bases not matched to a gene: 3. In germline, CDR1 is SGHKS, CDR2 YYEKEE (reference sequence).

There are a few counts of this clonotype. V gene TRBV6-2 or TRBV6-3 combines with J gene TRBJ2-2, with 13 bases aligning to TRBD2. The CDR3 has 17 amino acids. The germline CDR1 and CDR2 sequences are MNHEY and SVGEGT. V dropped 6 bases and J dropped 3; count of bases not matched to a gene: 7. The DNA of the CDR3 is TGTGCCAGCAGCCAAACAGGACTAGCGGGGGACACCGGGGAGCTGTTTTTT. It yields the protein CASSQTGLAGDTGELFF.

This clonotype was counted ten times or more. The chain uses TRBV3-1 and TRBJ2-5; 8 nucleotides agree with TRBD2. After removal of 4 bases from V and 4 bases from J, the junction contained 14 bases not matched to a gene. The CDR3 runs 17 residues. Germline V lookup: CDR1 LGHDT, CDR2 YNNKEL (reference sequence). This CDR3 is CASSLPIAGTGVETQYF. CDR3 sequence (DNA): TGTGCCAGCAGCCTCCCCATAGCGGGGACGGGCGTAGAGACCCAGTACTTC.

This chain connects TRBV2 to TRBJ2-1, with D perhaps matching TRBD2 (5 bases). The CDR3 extends over 14 amino acids. CDR1 SNHLY and CDR2 FYNNEI come from the germline V gene. Trimming stripped 5 bases from V and 9 bases from J, with 17 bases between. The CDR3 loop reads CASSQIGVGSEQFF. The CDR3 nucleotides are TGTGCCAGCAGTCAGATTGGAGTTGGGAGTGAGCAGTTCTTC.

This clonotype was detected many times. The chain uses TRBV28 and TRBJ2-7, with D perhaps matching TRBD2 (5 bases). Trimming took off 5 bases at V and 3 bases at J, with 26 bases between the two ends. This CDR3 has 18 residues. Germline V gene sequence: CDR1 MDHEN, CDR2 SYDVKM. Here the CDR3 DNA reads TGTGCCAGCAGTACATCCCCCCGACTACTCCAGCAGGTCTACGAGCAGTACTTC. Its translation: CASSTSPRLLQQVYEQYF. Variable domain in full (rest from reference TRBV28 and TRBJ2-7): DVKVTQSSRYLVKRTGEKVFLECVQDMDHENMFWYRQDPGLGLRLIYFSYDVKMKEKGDIPEGYSVSREKKERFSLILESASTNQTSMYLCASSTSPRLLQQVYEQYFGPGTRLTVT.

This clonotype was found a few times. The chain employs TRBV20-1 and TRBJ1-6; D uncertain. The CDR3 consists of 14 residues. Germline V CDR1 and CDR2: DFQATT, SNEGSKA (reference sequence). Trimming took 3 bases from V and 7 from J, leaving 13 bases between them. The DNA for the CDR3 is TGCAGTGCTAGTTATGGGAGTGGGAATTCACCCCTCCACTTT. Protein sequence: CSASYGSGNSPLHF.

The genes are TRBV18 and TRBJ1-2; perhaps TRBD1 as D (5 bases). The V end lost 0 bases, the J end lost 8 bases, and 22 bases lay between the germline ends. The germline CDR1 and CDR2 sequences are KGHSH and LQKENI. The CDR3 has 17 residues. The CDR3 nucleotides are TGTGCCAGCTCACCACCTAGGATCCGTTCAGGGTATAGCGGCTACACCTTC. Amino acids: CASSPPRIRSGYSGYTF.

V and J are TRBV11-2 and TRBJ2-4; 7 bases line up with TRBD2. The CDR3 totals 13 residues. Trimming at V came to 5 bases and at J to 7 bases, leaving 5 bases not matched to a gene. Germline V gene sequence: CDR1 SGHAT, CDR2 FQNNGV. The CDR3 loop reads CASSGGESNIQYF. CDR3 DNA: TGTGCCAGCAGCGGGGGGGAGAGCAACATTCAGTACTTC.

This clonotype has only a few counts. In DNA, the CDR3 is TGCGCCAGCAGCGGCGGGACAGCCTTCTACAATGAGCAGTTCTTC. Translated: CASSGGTAFYNEQFF. V usage is TRBV5-1 and J usage is TRBJ2-1; D is perhaps TRBD1 (7 bases). V lost 4 bases and J lost 3, with 14 bases in between. CDR3 length equals 15 residues. Germline V gene lookup returns CDR1 SGHRS and CDR2 YFSETQ.

The V gene is TRBV2, the J gene TRBJ2-2, with TRBD1 identical over 12 bases. Germline CDR1 is SNHLY and CDR2 is FYNNEI. CDR3 size: 17 residues. V dropped 3 bases and J dropped 5; count of bases not matched to a gene: 7. CDR3 DNA sequence: TGTGCCAGCAGTGATGGGACAGGGGGCGCGTGGACCGGGGAGCTGTTTTTT. Its protein is CASSDGTGGAWTGELFF.

The chain combines TRBV20-1 with TRBJ2-4, with D perhaps TRBD1 or TRBD2 (5 bases each). Trimming cost V 3 bases and J 0 bases, with 18 bases left between them. The CDR3 has 17 amino acids. Germline CDR1 DFQATT, CDR2 SNEGSKA (reference sequence). CDR3 amino acids: CSASGLLGGIAKNIQYF. The CDR3 DNA follows: TGCAGTGCTAGTGGCCTTCTTGGGGGAATAGCCAAAAACATTCAGTACTTC.

In this sample, this clonotype turned up many times. J is TRBJ2-7 and V is TRBV10-3; 7 bases agree with TRBD1. With V trimmed by 9 bases and J by 6 bases, 5 bases remained unmatched. CDR1 and CDR2 (germline): ENHRY, SYGVKD. This CDR3 region has 11 residues. CDR3 in amino acids: CAIRQGSEQYV. CDR3 coding DNA: TGTGCCATACGACAGGGTTCCGAGCAGTACGTC.

The chain links TRBV7-2 to TRBJ1-4; D may be TRBD1 (5 bases). The germline gives CDR1 SGHTA, CDR2 FQGNSA. This CDR3 is built from 14 residues. Trimming shortened V by 4 bases and J by 8 bases, and 14 bases separated the two germline ends. This CDR3 is CASSWGLGGEKLFF. CDR3 nucleotides: TGTGCCAGCAGCTGGGGTCTGGGGGGAGAAAAACTGTTTTTT.

The rearrangement links TRBV6-5 to TRBJ1-5; 7 bases fit TRBD1. The V gene end was trimmed by 2 bases and the J gene end by 2 bases; junction bases not matched to a gene: 3. This CDR3 spans 15 amino acids. Germline CDR1 and CDR2: MNHEY and SVGAGI. For the CDR3, the DNA is TGTGCCAGCAGTTACGTTCAGGGGGGCAATCAGCCCCAGCATTTT. Its translation is CASSYVQGGNQPQHF.

There are many counts of this clonotype. The chain recombines TRBV20-1 with TRBJ2-5; D unclear. The CDR3 loop spans 14 amino acids. Trimming pared 0 bases from V and 4 bases from J, leaving 12 bases between. Germline lookup yields CDR1 DFQATT and CDR2 SNEGSKA (reference sequence). CDR3 residues: CSARDGGRTETQYF. CDR3 DNA: TGCAGTGCTAGAGATGGCGGCCGCACAGAGACCCAGTACTTC.

This clonotype was observed a few times. The rearrangement uses TRBV2 and TRBJ1-1; possible D gene TRBD1, 5 bases. V was cut by 2 bases and J by 1 base, with 11 bases left in between. This CDR3 contains 15 residues. Germline V CDR1 and CDR2: SNHLY, FYNNEI. CDR3 amino acids: CASSEKTGGNTEAFF. CDR3 nucleotide sequence: TGTGCCAGCAGTGAAAAGACTGGGGGGAACACTGAAGCTTTCTTT.

The CDR3 DNA follows: TGTGCCAGCAGCTTCCTCCCGGACTCGTCCTACGAGCAGTACGTC. Translating gives CASSFLPDSSYEQYV. The gene calls are TRBV7-2 and TRBJ2-7; D perhaps matches TRBD2 (5 bases). Germline V CDR1 and CDR2: SGHTA, FQGNSA. Trimming removed 3 bases from V and 1 base from J, with 13 bases in between. This CDR3 comprises 15 residues.

Many counts were recorded for this clonotype. The rearrangement uses TRBV3-1 and TRBJ2-7; maybe TRBD2 (6 bases). Trimming left V 0 bases short and J 2 bases short, with 17 bases between. The germline gives CDR1 LGHDT, CDR2 YNNKEL (reference sequence). The CDR3 runs 17 residues. CDR3: CASSQDAGLRGPYEQYF. The CDR3 DNA is TGTGCCAGCAGCCAAGATGCCGGACTACGCGGTCCCTACGAGCAGTACTTC.

V and J are TRBV18 and TRBJ2-1; D unresolved. CDR3 length: 16 residues. CDR1 is KGHSH, CDR2 LQKENI, per germline. The ends were cut back, 6 bases at V and 4 bases at J, with 19 bases in the middle. In nucleotides, the CDR3 is TGTGCCAGCTCCCAACGAGGACCGAAACGATACAATGAGCAGTTCTTC. Protein product: CASSQRGPKRYNEQFF.

There are many counts of this clonotype. The V and J genes are TRBV4-3 and TRBJ2-5; 8 bases align to TRBD2. In germline, CDR1 is LGHNA, CDR2 YSLEER. V dropped 1 base and J dropped 4; count of bases not matched to a gene: 5. CDR3 length: 15 amino acids. This CDR3 reads CASSQVGGAPETQYF. For the CDR3, the DNA is TGCGCCAGCAGCCAAGTCGGGGGGGCCCCAGAGACCCAGTACTTC.

V usage is TRBV6-1 and J usage is TRBJ2-7; tentatively, D is TRBD2 (7 bases). The CDR3 contains 14 residues. Germline V gene sequence: CDR1 MNHNS, CDR2 SASEGT. V was trimmed by 3 bases and J by 2 bases, leaving 11 bases between them. CDR3 DNA: TGTGCCAGCAGTGATATGGGGGGGCCCTACGAGCAGTACGTC. It translates to CASSDMGGPYEQYV.

This clonotype was recorded many times. The chain links TRBV29-1 to TRBJ2-3; 13 bases line up with TRBD2. The V gene's germline CDR1 is SQVTM and CDR2 ANQGSEA. Losses at the gene ends were 4 bases for V and 4 bases for J; bases not matched to a gene: 14. The CDR3 is made up of 18 amino acids. This CDR3 reads CSVALLLAGGPVADTQYF. DNA for the CDR3: TGCAGCGTTGCCCTTCTACTAGCGGGAGGGCCGGTGGCAGATACGCAGTATTTT.

CDR3: CASSPMTGVREDTF. The CDR3 DNA follows: TGCGCCAGCAGCCCAATGACGGGGGTGAGAGAGGACACCTTC. The chain uses TRBV5-1 and TRBJ1-2; a weak D match, TRBD1 (5 bases). The germline V and J ends were trimmed by 4 bases and 12 bases, with 22 bases remaining between them. CDR1 and CDR2 from the germline V gene are SGHRS and YFSETQ. The CDR3 covers 14 residues.

This clonotype was seen repeatedly, ten times or more. The V call is TRBV7-9, the J call TRBJ2-3; TRBD2 matches 8 bases. The CDR3 has 16 amino acids. Germline V gene sequence: CDR1 SEHNR, CDR2 FQNEAQ (reference sequence). The V segment lost 4 bases and the J segment 3 bases; nucleotides outside the gene matches: 9. As DNA, the CDR3 is TGTGCCAGCAGCTCGGGGGGGCTAGCGAGGACAGATACGCAGTATTTT. It encodes CASSSGGLARTDTQYF.